The TCR beta chain described here comes from a study of PD-L1 blockade in urothelial cancer (dated by TCRdb to 2016 to 2017). Regarding the research as a whole: All patients started therapy in the mid-2010s and received atezolizumab 1,200 mg intravenously every 3 weeks. About 90% of the roughly 29 patients were males with bladder-origin urothelial cancer, and 18 of 29 reported a prior smoking history. Patients had an ECOG performance status of 0 or 1 and had received between 0 and 3 prior chemotherapy regimens. Blood samples were analyzed at 3 weeks after treatment start (second dose) and at 6 weeks after treatment start. A median of around 150,000 T cells and 85,000 or so unique TCRs was obtained from blood samples, and a median clonality of roughly 0.08 was observed. The study, an exploratory multi-omic analysis, examined somatic, immune and clinical correlates of response to PD-L1 blockade with atezolizumab in urothelial cancer. Pretreatment tumor samples and matched peripheral blood, collected serially before and after atezolizumab treatment, underwent TCR sequencing. Durable clinical benefit was defined as progression-free survival longer than 6 months, and TCR features were also tested against progression-free and overall survival. In the same patients who had TCR sequencing, pretreatment tumors also underwent whole exome sequencing and RNA sequencing. Nine patients achieved durable clinical benefit and approximately 20 did not. Around 29 patients had pretreatment blood TCR-seq, about 25 had at least one posttreatment blood collection, and about 25 had tumor TCR-seq. What the work shows at the level of the full study, not this receptor alone: Improved progression-free and overall survival was found to be associated with pretreatment peripheral blood TCR clonality below the median. Patients with durable benefit showed greater expansion of tumor-associated TCR clones in peripheral blood 3 weeks after starting treatment (n of about 20, p = 0.022). Because of the small sample size (n of about 30) and the many exploratory analyses performed, the results are intended to be regarded as hypothesis-generating.

Each PCR received spiked-in synthetic TCR analog templates so that absolute template abundance could be estimated from read counts. TCRbeta CDR3 regions were amplified from genomic DNA with bias-controlled V and J gene primers using the immunoSEQ assay. Rearranged TCRbeta segments were sequenced at approximately 20X coverage. Processing in the source paper ran as follows. Clustering was used to correct sequencing errors, and CDR3s were annotated against IMGT to assign V, D and J genes. Downstream analyses used only productive TCRbeta rearrangements, leaving out any out-of-frame or stop-codon sequences. Clonality was computed as one minus Shannon entropy normalized by the log of the number of unique productive sequences. Clones differing between time points or between blood and tumor were identified using Fisher's exact test with Benjamini-Hochberg correction, with an adjusted p below 0.01 applied as the threshold. The table comes from immuneACCESS by way of TCRdb, which keeps in-frame sequences with V and J called. Part of the clones is missing from these tables; in studies checked, under half for an unresolved V gene and the rest for unknown reasons. That table gives V, J and clone size, and the DNA gave D and trimming. The sample includes 100,000 to 150,000 clones, with more than 75% observed a single time. The ten largest clonotypes hold 2.4% of the sample.

The sample's time point label is to be understood as: peripheral blood 6 weeks after treatment start. A total of some 30 patients with locally advanced or metastatic urothelial carcinoma, treated at Memorial Sloan Kettering on a trial protocol, made up the cohort. Peripheral blood mononuclear cells were collected pretreatment and during treatment, with between 1 and 8 total time points obtained per patient. The Qiagen DNeasy Blood extraction kit was used to purify genomic DNA from total PBMCs and tumor samples. Collected pretreatment and during treatment, PBMCs were isolated and stored as previously described. In regard to this clone: This receptor's antigen is unknown. No qualities accompany the bases; no much larger clone lies one base away.

V is cut back by 3 bases and J by 5 bases, with 8 bases in the junction unmatched. The CDR3 goes from the cysteine to the phenylalanine over 15 residues. CDR3 DNA only is kept here, 45 bases in frame from base 1. From the germline V gene (reference sequence), CDR1 is SEHNR and CDR2 is FQNEAQ. The TCR sequence derives from a man between 45 and 60 years old with urothelial cancer. Sample: PBMCs, taken around atezolizumab (anti-PD-L1) treatment. Recombination linked TRBV7-9 to TRBJ2-7; TRBD1 fits 9 bases in the junction. The DNA sequence is TGTGCCAGCAGCTTGGCCGGGACAGGGCACCACGAGCAGTACTTC. Protein translation: CASSLAGTGHHEQYF.